These T cell receptor beta chains were read from a single sample in a study of CD8 T cells in ankylosing spondylitis. A single record per CDR3 protein comes from TCRdb applying MiXCR to the 5' RACE reads. Found here are some 38,000 distinct CDR3 sequences, 2.5% to 3.5% of them singletons; the top ten hold roughly 2.8%. The specimen sequenced was blood, either unsorted or a sorted T cell fraction (not recorded which). These TCRs come from a male donor with ankylosing spondylitis or in good health (not recorded which). The CDR3 runs from the conserved cysteine through the conserved F or W. The order of the fields is CDR3 protein, CDR3 DNA, V gene, D gene, clone size, J gene. A D gene is named only where the DNA matches it firmly. Clone size is given for some rows only: seen once, a few or many times, or a class if the clone is expanded.

CDR3aa: CASSEGQGSGANVLTF
CDR3nt: TGTGCCAGCAGCGAGGGACAGGGCTCTGGGGCCAACGTCCTGACTTTC
v_gene: TRBV9
d_gene: TRBD1
abundance: many
j_gene: TRBJ2-6

CDR3aa: CASSPDRVETQYF
CDR3nt: TGTGCCAGCAGCCCCGACAGGGTAGAGACCCAGTACTTC
v_gene: TRBV9
d_gene: TRBD1
abundance: many
j_gene: TRBJ2-5

CDR3aa: CASSVATHPQETQYF
CDR3nt: TGTGCCAGCAGCGTAGCTACACACCCCCAAGAGACCCAGTACTTC
v_gene: TRBV9
d_gene: -
abundance: many
j_gene: TRBJ2-5

CDR3aa: CASSPGQSSYNEQFF
CDR3nt: TGTGCCAGCAGCCCCGGACAGAGCTCCTACAATGAGCAGTTCTTC
v_gene: TRBV9
d_gene: -
abundance: -
j_gene: TRBJ2-1

CDR3aa: CASSAAVGTGELFF
CDR3nt: TGTGCCAGCAGCGCGGCAGTGGGAACCGGGGAGCTGTTTTTT
v_gene: TRBV9
d_gene: -
abundance: many
j_gene: TRBJ2-2

CDR3aa: CASSTGLAGTSTDTQYF
CDR3nt: TGTGCCAGCAGCACCGGACTAGCGGGGACTAGCACAGATACGCAGTATTTT
v_gene: TRBV9
d_gene: TRBD2
abundance: many
j_gene: TRBJ2-3

CDR3aa: CASSVDSGRPDEQFF
CDR3nt: TGTGCCAGCAGCGTAGATAGCGGGAGGCCGGATGAGCAGTTCTTC
v_gene: TRBV9
d_gene: TRBD2
abundance: many
j_gene: TRBJ2-1

CDR3aa: CASSTRLAETQYF
CDR3nt: TGTGCCAGCAGCACCCGACTAGCGGAGACCCAGTACTTC
v_gene: TRBV9
d_gene: TRBD2
abundance: many
j_gene: TRBJ2-5

CDR3aa: CASSELAYAETQYF
CDR3nt: TGTGCCAGCAGCGAACTAGCGTACGCAGAGACCCAGTACTTC
v_gene: TRBV9
d_gene: TRBD2
abundance: many
j_gene: TRBJ2-5

CDR3aa: CASSVGPPVDTQYF
CDR3nt: TGTGCCAGCAGCGTAGGACCCCCCGTGGATACGCAGTATTTT
v_gene: TRBV9
d_gene: -
abundance: many
j_gene: TRBJ2-3

CDR3aa: CASSVGGPAGELFF
CDR3nt: TGTGCCAGCAGCGTAGGAGGGCCGGCAGGGGAGCTGTTTTTT
v_gene: TRBV9
d_gene: -
abundance: many
j_gene: TRBJ2-2

CDR3aa: CASSVSGGLDEKLFF
CDR3nt: TGTGCCAGCAGCGTATCGGGGGGCTTAGATGAAAAACTGTTTTTT
v_gene: TRBV9
d_gene: -
abundance: many
j_gene: TRBJ1-4

CDR3aa: CASSVGLVETQYF
CDR3nt: TGTGCCAGCAGCGTAGGGTTGGTAGAGACCCAGTACTTC
v_gene: TRBV9
d_gene: -
abundance: many
j_gene: TRBJ2-5

CDR3aa: CASTPSGRHTDTQYF
CDR3nt: TGTGCCAGCACCCCAAGCGGGCGCCACACAGATACGCAGTATTTT
v_gene: TRBV9
d_gene: -
abundance: many
j_gene: TRBJ2-3

CDR3aa: CASNPSGTKETQYF
CDR3nt: TGTGCCAGCAACCCCTCCGGGACTAAAGAGACCCAGTACTTC
v_gene: TRBV9
d_gene: TRBD2
abundance: many
j_gene: TRBJ2-5

CDR3aa: CASSPLGLAGGGGTDTQYF
CDR3nt: TGTGCCAGCAGCCCCTTGGGGCTAGCGGGCGGTGGGGGCACAGATACGCAGTATTTT
v_gene: TRBV9
d_gene: TRBD2
abundance: many
j_gene: TRBJ2-3

CDR3aa: CASSSRQGPYNEQFF
CDR3nt: TGTGCCAGCAGCTCCAGACAAGGCCCCTACAATGAGCAGTTCTTC
v_gene: TRBV9
d_gene: -
abundance: many
j_gene: TRBJ2-1

CDR3aa: CASSTGTTATGELFF
CDR3nt: TGTGCCAGCAGCACAGGGACAACAGCCACCGGGGAGCTGTTTTTT
v_gene: TRBV9
d_gene: -
abundance: many
j_gene: TRBJ2-2

CDR3aa: CASSVAAAAGGTDTQYF
CDR3nt: TGTGCCAGCAGCGTAGCGGCGGCAGCGGGAGGAACAGATACGCAGTATTTT
v_gene: TRBV9
d_gene: TRBD2
abundance: many
j_gene: TRBJ2-3

CDR3aa: CASSTSGGRYNEQFF
CDR3nt: TGTGCCAGCAGCACCTCGGGGGGGCGCTACAATGAGCAGTTCTTC
v_gene: TRBV9
d_gene: TRBD2
abundance: -
j_gene: TRBJ2-1

CDR3aa: CASSSPTGGGAYNEQFF
CDR3nt: TGTGCCAGCAGCTCCCCCACGGGGGGAGGAGCGTACAATGAGCAGTTCTTC
v_gene: TRBV9
d_gene: TRBD2
abundance: many
j_gene: TRBJ2-1

CDR3aa: CASSDRTGKGKLFF
CDR3nt: TGTGCCAGCAGCGACCGGACAGGGAAGGGAAAACTGTTTTTT
v_gene: TRBV9
d_gene: TRBD1
abundance: -
j_gene: TRBJ1-4